A single T cell receptor (beta chain) is shown here with its context. Its antigen is not known. Time point defined: newly diagnosed, previously untreated cHL patient sample. From thawed PBMCs, CD4+ T cells were purified using magnetic negative selection. Newly diagnosed, untreated classical Hodgkin lymphoma PBMCs served as comparison. The sample belongs to a study of PD-1 blockade in classical Hodgkin lymphoma. Study-level points and caveats: According to reports, newly diagnosed patients had lower baseline TCR diversity than healthy donors, and relapsed/refractory patients had lower baseline TCR diversity still. Repertoires differed for reasons still undefined, possibly disease activity or prior therapy.

TCRdb keeps only in-frame clones here, not all; method: immunoSEQ multiplex PCR. The sample includes roughly 23,000 clones, roughly 90% of them seen just once. Germline CDR1 and CDR2: SGHNT and YYREEE (reference sequence). The CDR3 has 15 residues. V lost 3 bases to trimming and J lost 1 base, with 13 bases between them. The clonotype comes from a human donor with classical Hodgkin lymphoma. Sequencing used CD4+ T cells from blood. V gene TRBV5-4 combines with J gene TRBJ1-1; possible D gene TRBD1, 5 bases. CDR3 loop: CASSSKGPKNTEAFF. DNA of the CDR3: TGTGCCAGCAGCTCAAAGGGACCGAAGAACACTGAAGCTTTCTTT.